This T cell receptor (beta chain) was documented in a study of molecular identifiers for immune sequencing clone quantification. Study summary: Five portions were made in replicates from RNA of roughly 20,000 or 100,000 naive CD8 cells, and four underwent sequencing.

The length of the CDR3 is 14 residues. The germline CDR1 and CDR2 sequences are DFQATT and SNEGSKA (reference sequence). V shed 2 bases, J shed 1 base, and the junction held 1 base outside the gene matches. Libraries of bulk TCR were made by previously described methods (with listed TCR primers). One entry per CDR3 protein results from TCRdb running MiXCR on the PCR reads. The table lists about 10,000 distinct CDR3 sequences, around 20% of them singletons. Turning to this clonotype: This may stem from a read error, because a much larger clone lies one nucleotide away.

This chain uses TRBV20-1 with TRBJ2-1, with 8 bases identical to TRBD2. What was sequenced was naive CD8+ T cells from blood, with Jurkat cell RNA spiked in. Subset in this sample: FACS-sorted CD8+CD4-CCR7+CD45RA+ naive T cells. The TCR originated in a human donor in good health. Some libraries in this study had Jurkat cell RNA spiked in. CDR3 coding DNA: TGCAGTGCTAGACCTAGCGGGTCCTACAATGAGCAGTTCTTC. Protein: CSARPSGSYNEQFF.